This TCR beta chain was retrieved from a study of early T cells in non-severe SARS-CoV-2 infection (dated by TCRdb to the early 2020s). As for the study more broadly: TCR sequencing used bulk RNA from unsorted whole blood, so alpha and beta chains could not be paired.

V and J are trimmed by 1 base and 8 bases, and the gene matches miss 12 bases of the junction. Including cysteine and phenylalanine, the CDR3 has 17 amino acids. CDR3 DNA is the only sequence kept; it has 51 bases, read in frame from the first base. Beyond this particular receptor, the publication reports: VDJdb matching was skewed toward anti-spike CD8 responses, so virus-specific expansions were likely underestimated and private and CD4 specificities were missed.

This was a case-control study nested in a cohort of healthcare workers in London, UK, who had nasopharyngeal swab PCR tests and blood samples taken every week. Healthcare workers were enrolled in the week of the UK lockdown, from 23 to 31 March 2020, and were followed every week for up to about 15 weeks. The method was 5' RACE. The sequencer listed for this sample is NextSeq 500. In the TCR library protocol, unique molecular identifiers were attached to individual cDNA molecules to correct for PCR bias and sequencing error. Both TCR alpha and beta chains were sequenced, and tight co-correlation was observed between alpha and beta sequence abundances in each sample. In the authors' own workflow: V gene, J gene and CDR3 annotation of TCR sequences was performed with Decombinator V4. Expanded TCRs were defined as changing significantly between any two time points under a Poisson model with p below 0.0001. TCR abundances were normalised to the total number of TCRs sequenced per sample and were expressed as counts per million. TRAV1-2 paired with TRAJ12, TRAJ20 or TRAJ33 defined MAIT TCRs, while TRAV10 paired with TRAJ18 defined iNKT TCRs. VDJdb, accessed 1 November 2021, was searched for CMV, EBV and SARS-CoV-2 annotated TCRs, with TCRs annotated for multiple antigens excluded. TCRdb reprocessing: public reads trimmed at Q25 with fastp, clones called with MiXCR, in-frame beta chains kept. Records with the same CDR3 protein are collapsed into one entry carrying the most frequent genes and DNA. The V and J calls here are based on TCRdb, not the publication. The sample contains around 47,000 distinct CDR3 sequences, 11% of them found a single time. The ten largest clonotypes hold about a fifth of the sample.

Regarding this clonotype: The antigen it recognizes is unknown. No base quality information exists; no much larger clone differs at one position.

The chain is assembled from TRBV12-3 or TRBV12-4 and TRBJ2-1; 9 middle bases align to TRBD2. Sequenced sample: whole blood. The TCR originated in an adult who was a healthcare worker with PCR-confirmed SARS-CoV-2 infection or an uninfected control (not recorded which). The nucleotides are TGTGCCAGCAGTTTAGGTCTAGCGGGACCCTCATGGGATGAGCAGTTCTTC. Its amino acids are CASSLGLAGPSWDEQFF.